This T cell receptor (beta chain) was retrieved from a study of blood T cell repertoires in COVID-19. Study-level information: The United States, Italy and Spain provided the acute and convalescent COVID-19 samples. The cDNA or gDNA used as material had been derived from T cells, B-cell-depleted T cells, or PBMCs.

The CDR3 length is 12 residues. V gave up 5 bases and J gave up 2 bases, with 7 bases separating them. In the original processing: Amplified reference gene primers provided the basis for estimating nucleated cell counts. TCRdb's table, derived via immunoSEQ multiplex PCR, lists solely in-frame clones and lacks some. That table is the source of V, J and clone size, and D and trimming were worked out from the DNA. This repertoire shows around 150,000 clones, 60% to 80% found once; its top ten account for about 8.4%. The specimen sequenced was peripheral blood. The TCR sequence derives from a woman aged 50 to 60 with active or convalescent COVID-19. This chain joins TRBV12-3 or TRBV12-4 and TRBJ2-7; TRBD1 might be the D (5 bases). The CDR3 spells CASSPDTYEQYF. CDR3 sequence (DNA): TGTGCCAGCAGTCCGGACACCTACGAGCAGTACTTC.